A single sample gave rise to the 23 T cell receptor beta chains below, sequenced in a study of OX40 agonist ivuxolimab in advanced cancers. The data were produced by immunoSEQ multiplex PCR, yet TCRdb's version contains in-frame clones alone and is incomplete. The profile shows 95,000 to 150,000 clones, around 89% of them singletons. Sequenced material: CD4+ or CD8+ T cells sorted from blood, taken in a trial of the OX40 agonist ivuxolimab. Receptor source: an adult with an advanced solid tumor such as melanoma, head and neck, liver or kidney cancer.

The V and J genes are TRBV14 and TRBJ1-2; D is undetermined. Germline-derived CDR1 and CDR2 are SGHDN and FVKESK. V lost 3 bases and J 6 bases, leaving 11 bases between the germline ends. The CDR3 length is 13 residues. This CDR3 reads CASSHRQVDGYTF. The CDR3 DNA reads TGTGCCAGCAGCCATAGGCAGGTTGATGGCTACACCTTC.

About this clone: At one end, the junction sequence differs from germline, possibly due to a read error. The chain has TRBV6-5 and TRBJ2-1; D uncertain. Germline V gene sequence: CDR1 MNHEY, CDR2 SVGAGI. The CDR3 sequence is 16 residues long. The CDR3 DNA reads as TGTGCCAGCCGTTATGTTCGGTGGGGAACCTACAATGAGCAGTTCTTC. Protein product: CASRYVRWGTYNEQFF.

The CDR3 here is CASSQRTRDTQYF. The CDR3 DNA reads TGTGCCAGCAGCCAACGAACTCGGGATACGCAGTATTTT. J is TRBJ2-3 and V is TRBV16; D remains unclear. The CDR3 runs to 13 residues. V shed 2 bases and J shed 6 bases, with 9 bases lying between them. Germline-derived CDR1 and CDR2 are KGHSY and FQNENV.

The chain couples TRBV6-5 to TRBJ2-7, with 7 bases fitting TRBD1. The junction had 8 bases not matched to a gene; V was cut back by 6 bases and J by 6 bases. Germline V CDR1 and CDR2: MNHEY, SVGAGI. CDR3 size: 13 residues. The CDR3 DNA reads TGTGCCAGCAGAGGAACAGGGGTAGGCGAGCAGTACTTC. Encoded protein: CASRGTGVGEQYF.

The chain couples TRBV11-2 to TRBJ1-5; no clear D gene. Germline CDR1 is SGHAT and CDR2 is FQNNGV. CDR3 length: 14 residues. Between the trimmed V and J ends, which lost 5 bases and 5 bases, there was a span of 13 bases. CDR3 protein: CASSLGLRDQPQHF. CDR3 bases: TGTGCCAGCAGCCTCGGTCTGAGGGATCAGCCCCAGCATTTT.

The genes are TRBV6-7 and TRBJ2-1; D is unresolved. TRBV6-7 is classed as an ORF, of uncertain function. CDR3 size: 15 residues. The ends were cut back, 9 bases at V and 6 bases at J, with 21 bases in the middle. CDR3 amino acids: CARTPKLSESNEQFF. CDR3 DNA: TGTGCCAGAACTCCGAAACTATCTGAAAGCAATGAGCAGTTCTTC.

CDR3 sequence reads: CASSAGGAGEKLFF. CDR3 DNA sequence: TGTGCCAGCAGCGCAGGGGGCGCCGGGGAAAAACTGTTTTTT. The chain links TRBV9 to TRBJ1-4, with 8 bases matching TRBD1. CDR1 and CDR2 (germline): SGDLS, YYNGEE. Losses at the gene ends were 3 bases for V and 8 bases for J; bases not matched to a gene: 6. The CDR3 loop spans 14 amino acids. The complete variable domain, with remaining parts taken from reference TRBV9 and TRBJ1-4, reads DSGVTQTPKHLITATGQRVTLRCSPRSGDLSVYWYQQSLDQGLQFLIQYYNGEERAKGNILERFSAQQFPDLHSELNLSSLELGDSALYFCASSAGGAGEKLFFGSGTQLSVL.

DNA for the CDR3: TGTGCCAGCAGCGTCCGTCAGAACACCGGGGAGCTGTTTTTT. It yields the protein CASSVRQNTGELFF. This sequence joins TRBV9 and TRBJ2-2; no clear D gene. The CDR3 loop spans 14 amino acids. Germline V gene data show CDR1 as SGDLS and CDR2 as YYNGEE. V lost 2 bases and J 1 base, leaving 6 bases between the germline ends.

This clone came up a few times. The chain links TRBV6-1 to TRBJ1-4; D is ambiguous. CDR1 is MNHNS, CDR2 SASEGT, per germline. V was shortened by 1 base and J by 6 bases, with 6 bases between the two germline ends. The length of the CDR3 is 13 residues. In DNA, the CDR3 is TGTGCCAGCAGTGAAGTGGGGTATGAAAAACTGTTTTTT. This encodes CASSEVGYEKLFF.

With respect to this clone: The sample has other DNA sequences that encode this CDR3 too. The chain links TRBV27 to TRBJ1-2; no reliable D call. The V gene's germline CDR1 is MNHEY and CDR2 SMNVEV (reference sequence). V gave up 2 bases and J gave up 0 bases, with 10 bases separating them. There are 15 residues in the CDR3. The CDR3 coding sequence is TGTGCCAGCAGTTTAAAGAGAGAGGCTAACTATGGCTACACCTTC. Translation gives CASSLKREANYGYTF.

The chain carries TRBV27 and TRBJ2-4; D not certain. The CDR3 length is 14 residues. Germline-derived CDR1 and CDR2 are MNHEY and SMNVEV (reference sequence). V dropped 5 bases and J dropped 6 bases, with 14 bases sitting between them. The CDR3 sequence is CASSPGPPTNIQYF. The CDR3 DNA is TGTGCCAGCAGTCCCGGGCCACCCACAAACATTCAGTACTTC.

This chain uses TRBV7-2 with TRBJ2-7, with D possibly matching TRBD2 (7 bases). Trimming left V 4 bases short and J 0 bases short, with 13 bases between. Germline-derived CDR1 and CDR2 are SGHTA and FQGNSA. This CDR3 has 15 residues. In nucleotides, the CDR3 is TGTGCCAGCAGCTCCGGAGGGGGGGGCTCCTACGAGCAGTACTTC. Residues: CASSSGGGGSYEQYF.

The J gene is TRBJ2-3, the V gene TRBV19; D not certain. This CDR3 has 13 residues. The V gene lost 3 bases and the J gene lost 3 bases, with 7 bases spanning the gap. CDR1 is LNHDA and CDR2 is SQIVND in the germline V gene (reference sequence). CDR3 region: CASSIPETDTQYF. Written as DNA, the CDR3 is TGTGCCAGTAGTATCCCCGAAACAGATACGCAGTATTTT. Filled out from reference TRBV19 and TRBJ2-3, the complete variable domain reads DGGITQSPKYLFRKEGQNVTLSCEQNLNHDAMYWYRQDPGQGLRLIYYSQIVNDFQKGDIAEGYSVSREKKESFPLTVTSAQKNPTAFYLCASSIPETDTQYFGPGTRLTVL.

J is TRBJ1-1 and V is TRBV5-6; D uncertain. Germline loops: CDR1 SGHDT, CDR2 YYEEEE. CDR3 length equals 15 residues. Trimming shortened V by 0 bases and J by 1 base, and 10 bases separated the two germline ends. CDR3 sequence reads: CASSLVPGENTEAFF. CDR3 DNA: TGTGCCAGCAGCTTGGTCCCAGGAGAGAACACTGAAGCTTTCTTT.

The DNA of the CDR3 is TGTGCCAGCAGCTCGGTAGCGTTGGGAGGAAACACCATATATTTT. As protein: CASSSVALGGNTIYF. V and J are TRBV7-9 and TRBJ1-3; D is unclear. CDR1 is SEHNR and CDR2 is FQNEAQ in the germline V gene (reference sequence). The CDR3 is 15 residues long. V was trimmed by 4 bases and J by 4 bases, leaving 14 bases between them.

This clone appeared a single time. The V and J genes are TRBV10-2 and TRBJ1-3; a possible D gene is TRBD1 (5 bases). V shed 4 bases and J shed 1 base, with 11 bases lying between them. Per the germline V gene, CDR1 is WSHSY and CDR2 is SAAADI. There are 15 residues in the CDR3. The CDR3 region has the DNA TGCGCCAGCAGTGCGCTCGGGGGGTCTGGAAACACCATATATTTT. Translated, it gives CASSALGGSGNTIYF.

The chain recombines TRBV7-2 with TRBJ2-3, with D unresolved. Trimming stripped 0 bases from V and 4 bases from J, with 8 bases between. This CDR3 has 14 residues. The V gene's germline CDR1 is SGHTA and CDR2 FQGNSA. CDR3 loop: CASSLASGADTQYF. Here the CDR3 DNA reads TGTGCCAGCAGCTTAGCGTCGGGTGCAGATACGCAGTATTTT. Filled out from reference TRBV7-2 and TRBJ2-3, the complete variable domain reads GAGVSQSPSNKVTEKGKDVELRCDPISGHTALYWYRQSLGQGLEFLIYFQGNSAPDKSGLPSDRFSAERTGGSVSTLTIQRTQQEDSAVYLCASSLASGADTQYFGPGTRLTVL.

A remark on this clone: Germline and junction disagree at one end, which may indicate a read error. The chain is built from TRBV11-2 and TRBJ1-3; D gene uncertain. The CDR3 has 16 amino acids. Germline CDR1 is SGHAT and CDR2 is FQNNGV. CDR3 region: CASSQEIGSHGNTIYF. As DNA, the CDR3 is TGCGCCAGCAGCCAAGAAATCGGCAGTCATGGAAACACCATATATTTT.

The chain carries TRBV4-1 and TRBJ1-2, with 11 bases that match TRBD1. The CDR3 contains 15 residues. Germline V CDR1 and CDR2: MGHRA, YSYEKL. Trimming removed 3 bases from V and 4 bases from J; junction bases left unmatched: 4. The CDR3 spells CASSQGQGVPYGYTF. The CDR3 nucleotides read TGCGCCAGCAGCCAGGGACAGGGGGTCCCCTATGGCTACACCTTC.

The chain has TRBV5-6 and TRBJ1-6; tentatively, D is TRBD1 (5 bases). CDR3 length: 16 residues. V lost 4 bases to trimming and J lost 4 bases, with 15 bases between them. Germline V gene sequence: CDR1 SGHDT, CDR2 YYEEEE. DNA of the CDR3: TGTGCCAGCAGCGGGGGGACCGGAATTTATAATTCACCCCTCCACTTT. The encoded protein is CASSGGTGIYNSPLHF.

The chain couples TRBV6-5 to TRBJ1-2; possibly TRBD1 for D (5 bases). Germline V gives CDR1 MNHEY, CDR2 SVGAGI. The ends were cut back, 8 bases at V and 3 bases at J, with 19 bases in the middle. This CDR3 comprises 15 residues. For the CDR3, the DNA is TGTGCCAGCCAGCCAGGCGGCAGGGAGGACTATGGCTACACCTTC. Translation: CASQPGGREDYGYTF.

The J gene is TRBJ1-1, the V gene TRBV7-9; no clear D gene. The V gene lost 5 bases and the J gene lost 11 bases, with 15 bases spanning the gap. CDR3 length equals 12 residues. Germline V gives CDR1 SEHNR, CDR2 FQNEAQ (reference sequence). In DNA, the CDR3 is TGTGCCAGCAGCACGGACGCACTTAAGGCTTTCTTT. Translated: CASSTDALKAFF. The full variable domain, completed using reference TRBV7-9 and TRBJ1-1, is DTGVSQNPRHKITKRGQNVTFRCDPISEHNRLYWYRQTLGQGPEFLTYFQNEAQLEKSRLLSDRFSAERPKGSFSTLEIQRTEQGDSAMYLCASSTDALKAFFGQGTRLTVV.

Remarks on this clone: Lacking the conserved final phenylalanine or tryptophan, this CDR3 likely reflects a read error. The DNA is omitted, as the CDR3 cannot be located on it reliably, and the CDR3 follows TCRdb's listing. CDR3 amino acids: CASSQISQAGRI. The chain links TRBV14 to TRBJ2-7; no DNA check was done on the table's D call, TRBD1. The CDR3 spans 12 amino acids, including both terminal residues. The germline V gene has CDR1 SGHDN and CDR2 FVKESK.